Listed below are T cell receptor beta chains from one sample, sequenced in a study of blood T cells in healthy people across ages. TCRdb recomputed calls from the 5' RACE reads with MiXCR, one row per CDR3 protein. In the table there are roughly 680,000 distinct CDR3 sequences, around 45% of which are singletons. Specimen: blood. These receptors came from a woman aged 55-75 years in good health. Both conserved end residues are part of each CDR3. The order of the fields is D gene, J gene, V gene, clone size, CDR3 protein, CDR3 DNA. D genes are given only for firm matches. Clone sizes are given selectively: once, few, many, or a class where the clone is expanded.

D gene: TRBD2; J gene: TRBJ2-3; V gene: TRBV28; clone size: few; CDR3 protein: CASSFRGAGNTDTQYF; CDR3 DNA: TGTGCCAGCAGTTTCCGAGGAGCGGGAAACACAGATACGCAGTATTTT
D gene: .; J gene: TRBJ1-2; V gene: TRBV2; clone size: few; CDR3 protein: CASTGGTANGYTF; CDR3 DNA: TGTGCCAGCACAGGAGGTACCGCCAATGGCTACACCTTC
D gene: .; J gene: TRBJ1-4; V gene: TRBV20-1; clone size: many; CDR3 protein: CSVPGTNEKLFF; CDR3 DNA: TGCAGCGTTCCGGGGACTAATGAAAAACTGTTTTTT
D gene: TRBD1; J gene: TRBJ1-5; V gene: TRBV6-2/TRBV6-3; clone size: .; CDR3 protein: CATRQGGQPQHF; CDR3 DNA: TGCGCCACCCGACAGGGCGGGCAGCCCCAGCATTTT
D gene: TRBD2; J gene: TRBJ2-5; V gene: TRBV2; clone size: few; CDR3 protein: CARGLAGETQYF; CDR3 DNA: TGTGCCAGGGGACTAGCAGGGGAGACCCAGTACTTC
D gene: TRBD2; J gene: TRBJ2-7; V gene: TRBV10-3; clone size: .; CDR3 protein: CAITPGTSGTYEQYF; CDR3 DNA: TGTGCCATCACTCCAGGGACTAGCGGGACCTACGAGCAGTACTTC
D gene: .; J gene: TRBJ2-1; V gene: TRBV28; clone size: .; CDR3 protein: CASSLGWSDPSSYNEQFF; CDR3 DNA: TGTGCCAGCAGTTTGGGCTGGTCTGACCCGAGCTCCTACAATGAGCAGTTCTTC
D gene: TRBD1; J gene: TRBJ1-4; V gene: TRBV12-3/TRBV12-4; clone size: few; CDR3 protein: CASSHQAGTDNILNEKLFF; CDR3 DNA: TGTGCCAGCAGTCATCAGGCCGGGACAGACAACATACTTAATGAAAAACTGTTTTTT
D gene: TRBD1; J gene: TRBJ2-5; V gene: TRBV5-1; clone size: .; CDR3 protein: CASGPPGGWETQYF; CDR3 DNA: TGCGCCAGCGGACCTCCAGGGGGCTGGGAGACCCAGTACTTC
D gene: TRBD1; J gene: TRBJ2-1; V gene: TRBV7-2; clone size: .; CDR3 protein: CASSRIDGTAINEQFF; CDR3 DNA: TGTGCCAGCAGCCGAATCGACGGGACAGCCATCAATGAGCAGTTCTTC
D gene: TRBD2; J gene: TRBJ2-1; V gene: TRBV7-9; clone size: few; CDR3 protein: CASSLWASGSNEQFF; CDR3 DNA: TGTGCCAGCAGCTTATGGGCTAGCGGGAGTAATGAGCAGTTCTTC
D gene: .; J gene: TRBJ2-7; V gene: TRBV29-1; clone size: few; CDR3 protein: CSVEGVSYEQYF; CDR3 DNA: TGCAGCGTTGAGGGGGTTTCCTACGAGCAGTACTTC
D gene: .; J gene: TRBJ2-7; V gene: TRBV20-1; clone size: .; CDR3 protein: CSAMGAVTGTSSYEQYF; CDR3 DNA: TGCAGTGCTATGGGCGCGGTAACCGGGACTTCGTCCTACGAGCAGTACTTC
D gene: .; J gene: TRBJ1-2; V gene: TRBV20-1; clone size: few; CDR3 protein: CSARGDTTNYGYTF; CDR3 DNA: TGCAGTGCTAGAGGGGACACCACTAACTATGGCTACACCTTC
D gene: .; J gene: TRBJ1-2; V gene: TRBV2; clone size: .; CDR3 protein: CASERTNYGYTF; CDR3 DNA: TGTGCCAGCGAAAGGACAAACTATGGCTACACCTTC
D gene: TRBD2; J gene: TRBJ2-1; V gene: TRBV5-1; clone size: few; CDR3 protein: CASSSAGAGDEQFF; CDR3 DNA: TGCGCCAGCAGCTCAGCGGGAGCAGGCGATGAGCAGTTCTTC
D gene: TRBD1; J gene: TRBJ2-7; V gene: TRBV29-1; clone size: .; CDR3 protein: CSVVWTGGYEQYF; CDR3 DNA: TGCAGCGTTGTTTGGACAGGGGGTTACGAGCAGTACTTC
D gene: TRBD1; J gene: TRBJ2-3; V gene: TRBV2; clone size: once; CDR3 protein: CASSDRGLSSDTQYF; CDR3 DNA: TGTGCCAGCAGTGATAGGGGGCTCTCCAGTGATACGCAGTATTTT
D gene: TRBD1; J gene: TRBJ2-6; V gene: TRBV10-3; clone size: many; CDR3 protein: CAISGSLTGSGANVLTF; CDR3 DNA: TGTGCCATCAGTGGGTCCCTGACAGGGTCCGGGGCCAACGTCCTGACTTTC
D gene: TRBD2; J gene: TRBJ2-7; V gene: TRBV4-2; clone size: .; CDR3 protein: CASSQTSGSINNEQYF; CDR3 DNA: TGTGCCAGCAGCCAGACTAGCGGGAGTATCAACAATGAGCAGTACTTC
D gene: TRBD1; J gene: TRBJ1-2; V gene: TRBV5-6; clone size: .; CDR3 protein: CASSSGQGIFYGYTF; CDR3 DNA: TGTGCCAGCAGCTCCGGACAGGGGATCTTCTATGGCTACACCTTC
D gene: TRBD1; J gene: TRBJ1-2; V gene: TRBV3-1; clone size: .; CDR3 protein: CASSQGDRGRNYGYTF; CDR3 DNA: TGTGCCAGCAGCCAAGGGGACAGGGGGCGCAACTATGGCTACACCTTC
D gene: .; J gene: TRBJ2-7; V gene: TRBV25-1; clone size: few; CDR3 protein: CASSVRGDYNEQYF; CDR3 DNA: TGTGCCAGCAGTGTGAGGGGAGATTACAATGAGCAGTACTTC
D gene: TRBD1; J gene: TRBJ2-5; V gene: TRBV20-1; clone size: .; CDR3 protein: CSAPRTGADYEQYF; CDR3 DNA: TGCAGTGCACCTCGGACAGGGGCGGACTATGAGCAGTACTTC
D gene: TRBD1; J gene: TRBJ2-1; V gene: TRBV5-1; clone size: .; CDR3 protein: CASSLAGQGSSYNEQFF; CDR3 DNA: TGCGCCAGCAGCTTGGCTGGACAGGGAAGCTCCTACAATGAGCAGTTCTTC
D gene: TRBD1; J gene: TRBJ2-2; V gene: TRBV7-2; clone size: .; CDR3 protein: CASRLDRGNTGELFF; CDR3 DNA: TGTGCCAGCAGGCTCGACAGGGGTAACACCGGGGAGCTGTTTTTT
D gene: .; J gene: TRBJ2-3; V gene: TRBV3-1; clone size: many; CDR3 protein: CASSQGGVGTQYF; CDR3 DNA: TGTGCCAGCAGCCAAGGTGGGGTTGGTACGCAGTATTTT
D gene: TRBD2; J gene: TRBJ2-7; V gene: TRBV12-3/TRBV12-4; clone size: .; CDR3 protein: CASSSGTSGYYEQYF; CDR3 DNA: TGTGCCAGCAGTTCAGGGACTAGCGGATACTACGAGCAGTACTTC
D gene: .; J gene: TRBJ1-2; V gene: TRBV18; clone size: .; CDR3 protein: CASSPSGGFSNYGYTF; CDR3 DNA: TGTGCCAGCTCACCATCGGGGGGGTTTTCTAACTATGGCTACACCTTC
D gene: .; J gene: TRBJ2-5; V gene: TRBV6-2/TRBV6-3; clone size: .; CDR3 protein: CASSPGTVGRDEQYF; CDR3 DNA: TGTGCCAGCAGCCCCGGGACAGTCGGGCGGGATGAGCAGTACTTC
D gene: .; J gene: TRBJ1-1; V gene: TRBV20-1; clone size: .; CDR3 protein: CSASTSSNTEAFF; CDR3 DNA: TGCAGTGCTAGTACCAGTTCGAACACTGAAGCTTTCTTT
D gene: .; J gene: TRBJ2-3; V gene: TRBV6-5; clone size: few; CDR3 protein: CASSYPRSGSTDTQYF; CDR3 DNA: TGTGCCAGCAGTTACCCCCGTAGCGGTAGCACAGATACGCAGTATTTT
D gene: TRBD2; J gene: TRBJ2-4; V gene: TRBV5-1; clone size: .; CDR3 protein: CASSLWLAGGASVQYF; CDR3 DNA: TGCGCCAGCAGCTTGTGGCTAGCGGGAGGAGCTAGTGTTCAGTACTTC
D gene: .; J gene: TRBJ2-7; V gene: TRBV4-3; clone size: few; CDR3 protein: CASSQEYLRASYEQYF; CDR3 DNA: TGCGCCAGCAGCCAAGAGTATCTCAGGGCCTCCTACGAGCAGTACTTC
D gene: .; J gene: TRBJ2-7; V gene: TRBV14; clone size: .; CDR3 protein: CASSRAYRYEQYF; CDR3 DNA: TGTGCCAGCAGCCGGGCGTACCGTTACGAGCAGTACTTC
D gene: .; J gene: TRBJ2-4; V gene: TRBV2; clone size: few; CDR3 protein: CASSQGGEGSIQYF; CDR3 DNA: TGTGCCAGCAGCCAAGGGGGGGAAGGGAGCATTCAGTACTTC